This passage covers 8 T cell receptor beta chains from one sample sequenced in a study of cytomegalovirus exposure and HLA in healthy donors. The PCR had 60 Vbeta and 13 Jbeta primers. Using immunoSEQ multiplex PCR, the repertoire was profiled, and TCRdb retains in-frame clones only, with some absent. This table has about 120,000 clones, about 80% appearing once. Material for sequencing was PBMCs. These receptors came from a woman in her forties in good health and CMV-seropositive.

The chain links TRBV19 to TRBJ2-3; D remains ambiguous. V dropped 0 bases and J dropped 5 bases, with 9 bases sitting between them. The germline gives CDR1 LNHDA, CDR2 SQIVND (reference sequence). The CDR3 runs to 14 residues. In nucleotides, the CDR3 is TGTGCCAGTAGTATAGATTGGTCGGGAGATACGCAGTATTTT. It translates to CASSIDWSGDTQYF.

Notes on this clone: A read error may produce the germline difference seen at one junction end. Other DNA sequences in this specimen translate into the identical CDR3. The genes are TRBV15 and TRBJ2-4; TRBD2 matches at 7 bases. The CDR3 has 13 amino acids. Germline V lookup: CDR1 LNHNV, CDR2 YYDKDF (reference sequence). The CDR3 protein is CATSRGGGDIQYF. CDR3 in DNA: TGTGCCACCAGCAGAGGGGGGGGTGACATCCAGTACTTC.

This clone has a handful of counts. The chain joins TRBV6-1 to TRBJ1-1, with unresolved D. Trimming cost V 4 bases and J 7 bases, with 19 bases left between them. This CDR3 comprises 15 residues. Looked up from germline, CDR1 is MNHNS and CDR2 is SASEGT. The CDR3 protein is CASSVEGGIGREAFF. The CDR3 DNA reads as TGTGCCAGCAGTGTCGAAGGAGGGATCGGGCGTGAAGCTTTCTTT.

V usage is TRBV19 and J usage is TRBJ1-4; D might be TRBD1 (5 bases). V lost 5 bases, J lost 5 bases, and 15 bases lay in between. Germline V gives CDR1 LNHDA, CDR2 SQIVND (reference sequence). The CDR3 contains 15 residues. CDR3 region: CASSLPGQGNEKLFF. For the CDR3, the DNA is TGTGCCAGTAGTCTCCCGGGTCAGGGAAATGAAAAACTGTTTTTT.

This chain links TRBV15 with TRBJ2-3; TRBD1 is a possible D gene (6 bases). The V end was cut by 0 bases, the J end by 1 base, with 8 bases between. Germline loops: CDR1 LNHNV, CDR2 YYDKDF (reference sequence). The CDR3 runs to 15 residues. This CDR3 reads CATSRDEGGTDTQYF. Here the CDR3 DNA reads TGTGCCACCAGCAGAGACGAGGGGGGCACAGATACGCAGTATTTT.

This clone was seen just once. This chain connects TRBV5-1 to TRBJ1-2, with 8 bases aligning to TRBD1. J gave up 4 bases and V 4 bases, and 9 bases lay outside the gene matches. Germline assignment: CDR1 SGHRS and CDR2 YFSETQ. The CDR3 covers 15 residues. CDR3 DNA sequence: TGCGCCAGCAGCGTGGAGGCAGGGGGCGGCTATGGCTACACCTTC. This encodes CASSVEAGGGYGYTF.

CDR3 in DNA: TGCAGCGCCAGTCGTTTGGGGGGTGGTCACGAGCAGTACTTC. It encodes CSASRLGGGHEQYF. The chain links TRBV29-1 to TRBJ2-7; tentative D call: TRBD2 (6 bases). CDR3 length: 14 amino acids. Trimming pared 7 bases from V and 5 bases from J, leaving 21 bases between. Germline CDR1 is SQVTM and CDR2 is ANQGSEA.

This clone was recorded a few times. The chain combines TRBV29-1 with TRBJ2-5; 7 bases are shared with TRBD1. CDR3 length: 16 amino acids. Germline values: CDR1 SQVTM, CDR2 ANQGSEA. J gave up 5 bases and V 2 bases, and 14 bases lay outside the gene matches. CDR3 amino acids: CSVEPGQSLLGETQYF. The CDR3 bases are TGCAGCGTTGAACCGGGACAGAGTCTACTGGGGGAGACCCAGTACTTC.